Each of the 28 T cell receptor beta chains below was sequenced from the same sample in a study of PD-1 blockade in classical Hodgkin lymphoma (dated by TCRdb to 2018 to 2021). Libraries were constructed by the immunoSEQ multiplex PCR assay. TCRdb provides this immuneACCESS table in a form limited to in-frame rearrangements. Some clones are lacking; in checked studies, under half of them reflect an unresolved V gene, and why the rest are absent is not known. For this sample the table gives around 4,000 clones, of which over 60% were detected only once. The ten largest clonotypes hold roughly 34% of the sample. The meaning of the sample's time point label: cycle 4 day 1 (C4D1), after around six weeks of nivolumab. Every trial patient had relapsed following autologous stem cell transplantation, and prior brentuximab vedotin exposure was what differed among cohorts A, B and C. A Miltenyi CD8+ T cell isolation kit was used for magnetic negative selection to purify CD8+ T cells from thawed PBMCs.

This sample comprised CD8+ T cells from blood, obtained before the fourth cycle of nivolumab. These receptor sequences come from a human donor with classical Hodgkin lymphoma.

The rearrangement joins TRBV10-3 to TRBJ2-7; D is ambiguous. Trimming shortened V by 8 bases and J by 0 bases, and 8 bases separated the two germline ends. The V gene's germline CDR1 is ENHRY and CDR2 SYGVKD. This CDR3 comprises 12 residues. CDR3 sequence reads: CAIADNSYEQYF. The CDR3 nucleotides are TGTGCCATCGCGGATAACTCCTACGAGCAGTACTTC.

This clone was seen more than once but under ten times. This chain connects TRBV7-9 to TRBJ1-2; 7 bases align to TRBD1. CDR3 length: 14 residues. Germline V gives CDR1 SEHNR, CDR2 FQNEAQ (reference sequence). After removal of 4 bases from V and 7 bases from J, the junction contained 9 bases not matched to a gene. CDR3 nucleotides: TGTGCCAGCAGCTCAGGGGGAGCCCTGACTGGCTACACCTTC. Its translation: CASSSGGALTGYTF.

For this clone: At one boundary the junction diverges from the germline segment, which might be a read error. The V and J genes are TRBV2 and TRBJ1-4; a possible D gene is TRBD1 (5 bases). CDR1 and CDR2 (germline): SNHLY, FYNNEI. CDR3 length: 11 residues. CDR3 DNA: TGTGCCAGCAGGAGACGTGACAGTAGGCTTTTT. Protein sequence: CASRRRDSRLF. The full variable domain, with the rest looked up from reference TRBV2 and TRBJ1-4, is EPEVTQTPSHQVTQMGQEVILRCVPISNHLYFYWYRQILGQKVEFLVSFYNNEISEKSEIFDDQFSVERPDGSNFTLKIRSTKLEDSAMYFCASRRRDSRLFGSGTQLSVL.

The CDR3 spells CASSLTGGTGELFF. The CDR3 DNA is TGTGCCAGCAGCTTGACAGGGGGCACCGGGGAGCTGTTTTTT. The genes are TRBV6-6 and TRBJ2-2; 9 bases map to TRBD1. This CDR3 comprises 14 residues. J was trimmed by 4 bases and V by 6 bases; bases with no gene match: 3. Per the germline V gene, CDR1 is MNHNY and CDR2 is SVGAGI (reference sequence).

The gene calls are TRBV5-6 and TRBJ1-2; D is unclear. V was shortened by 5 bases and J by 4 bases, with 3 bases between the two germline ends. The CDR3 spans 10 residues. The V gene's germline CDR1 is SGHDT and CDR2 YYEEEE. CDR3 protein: CASRGYGYTF. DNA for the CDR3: TGTGCCAGCAGGGGCTATGGCTACACCTTC.

The CDR3 loop is CASSLTRGGGVPTATDTQYF. In nucleotides, the CDR3 is TGTGCCAGTAGTCTGACTCGGGGAGGGGGCGTCCCCACAGCCACAGATACGCAGTATTTT. The chain links TRBV19 to TRBJ2-3; tentatively, D is TRBD1 or TRBD2 (7 bases each). The CDR3 sequence is 20 residues long. V lost 5 bases to trimming and J lost 2 bases, with 29 bases between them. Germline CDR1 and CDR2: LNHDA and SQIVND (reference sequence).

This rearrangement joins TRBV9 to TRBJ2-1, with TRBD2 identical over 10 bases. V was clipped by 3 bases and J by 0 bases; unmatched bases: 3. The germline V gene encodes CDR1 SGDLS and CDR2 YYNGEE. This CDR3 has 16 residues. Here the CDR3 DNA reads TGTGCCAGCAGCGAGCTAGCGGGGGTCTCCTACAATGAGCAGTTCTTC. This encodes CASSELAGVSYNEQFF.

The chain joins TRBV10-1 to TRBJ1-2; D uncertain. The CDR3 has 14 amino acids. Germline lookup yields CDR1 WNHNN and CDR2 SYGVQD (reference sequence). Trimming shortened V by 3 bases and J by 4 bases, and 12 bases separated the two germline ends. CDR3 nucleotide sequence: TGCGCCAGCAGTGACCGGCGTCTGGGCTATGGCTACACCTTC. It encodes CASSDRRLGYGYTF.

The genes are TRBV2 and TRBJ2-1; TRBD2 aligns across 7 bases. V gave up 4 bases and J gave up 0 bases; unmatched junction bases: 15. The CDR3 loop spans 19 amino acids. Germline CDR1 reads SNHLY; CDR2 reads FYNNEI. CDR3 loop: CASSGGLSGERVSYNEQFF. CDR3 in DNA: TGTGCCAGCAGTGGGGGACTAAGCGGGGAGAGGGTCTCCTACAATGAGCAGTTCTTC.

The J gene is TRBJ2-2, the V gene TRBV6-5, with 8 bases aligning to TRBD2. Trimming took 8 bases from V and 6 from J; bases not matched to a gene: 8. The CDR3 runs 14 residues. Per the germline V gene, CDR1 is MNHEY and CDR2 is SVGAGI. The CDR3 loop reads CASRSGGAAGELFF. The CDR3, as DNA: TGTGCCAGCCGGTCCGGGGGGGCCGCCGGGGAGCTGTTTTTT.

As DNA, the CDR3 is TGTGCCAGCAGCTTGGCGATGGCGGGAGGGATCCCAAGCACAGATACGCAGTATTTT. It yields the protein CASSLAMAGGIPSTDTQYF. This chain links TRBV5-6 with TRBJ2-3; TRBD2 matches 9 bases. V shed 0 bases, J shed 0 bases, and the junction held 11 bases outside the gene matches. This CDR3 has 19 residues. Germline V CDR1 and CDR2: SGHDT, YYEEEE.

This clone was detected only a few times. CDR3 DNA: TGCAGCATCCTCGGAGGGGTGAACACTGAAGCTTTCTTT. Protein sequence: CSILGGVNTEAFF. The chain links TRBV29-1 to TRBJ1-1, with a tentative D call TRBD1 (5 bases). V was pared by 8 bases and J by 0 bases, with 13 bases between. This CDR3 spans 13 amino acids. The germline V gene has CDR1 SQVTM and CDR2 ANQGSEA.

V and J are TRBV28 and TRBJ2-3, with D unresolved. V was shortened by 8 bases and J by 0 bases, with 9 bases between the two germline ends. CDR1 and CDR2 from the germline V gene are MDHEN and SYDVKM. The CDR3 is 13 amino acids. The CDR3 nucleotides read TGTGCCAGCCTCGGCAGGAGCACAGATACGCAGTATTTT. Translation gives CASLGRSTDTQYF.

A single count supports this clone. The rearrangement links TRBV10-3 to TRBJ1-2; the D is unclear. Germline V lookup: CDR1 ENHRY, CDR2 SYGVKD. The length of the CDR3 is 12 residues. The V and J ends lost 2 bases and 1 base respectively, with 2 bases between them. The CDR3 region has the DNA TGTGCCATCAGTGAGGGTAACTATGGCTACACCTTC. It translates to CAISEGNYGYTF.

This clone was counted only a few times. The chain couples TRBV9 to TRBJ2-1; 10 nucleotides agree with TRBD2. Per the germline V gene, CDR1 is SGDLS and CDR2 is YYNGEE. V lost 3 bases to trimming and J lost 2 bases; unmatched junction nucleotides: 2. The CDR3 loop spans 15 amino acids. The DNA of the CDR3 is TGTGCCAGCAGCGGGACTAGCGGAACCTACAATGAGCAGTTCTTC. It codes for CASSGTSGTYNEQFF.

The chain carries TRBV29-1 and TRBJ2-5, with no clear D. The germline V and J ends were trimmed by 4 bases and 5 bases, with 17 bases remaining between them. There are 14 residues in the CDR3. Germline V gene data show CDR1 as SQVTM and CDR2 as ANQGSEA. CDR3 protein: CSVADPFGWETQYF. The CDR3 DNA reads TGCAGCGTTGCCGACCCTTTTGGGTGGGAGACCCAGTACTTC.

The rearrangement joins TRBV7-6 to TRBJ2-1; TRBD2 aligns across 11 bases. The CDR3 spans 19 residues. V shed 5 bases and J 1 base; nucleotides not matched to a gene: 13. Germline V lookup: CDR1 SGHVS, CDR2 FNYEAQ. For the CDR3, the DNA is TGTGCCAGCAGCCCCCCGTTAGGACTAGCGGGCCTTTCCTACAATGAGCAGTTCTTC. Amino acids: CASSPPLGLAGLSYNEQFF.

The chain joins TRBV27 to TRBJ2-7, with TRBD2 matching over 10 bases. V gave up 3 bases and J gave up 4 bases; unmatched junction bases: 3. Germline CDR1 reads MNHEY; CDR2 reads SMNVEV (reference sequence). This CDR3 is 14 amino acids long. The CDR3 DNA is TGTGCCAGCAGTTTCCTAGCGGGAGTTTACGAGCAGTACTTC. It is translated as CASSFLAGVYEQYF.

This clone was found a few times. CDR3 amino acids: CASSVTSSYEQYF. CDR3 coding DNA: TGTGCCAGCAGCGTGACTAGTTCCTACGAGCAGTACTTC. V gene TRBV5-4 combines with J gene TRBJ2-7, with a weak D call TRBD2 (6 bases). With 4 bases removed from V and 1 base from J, the gap between germline ends came to 9 bases. The V gene's germline CDR1 is SGHNT and CDR2 YYREEE (reference sequence). The CDR3 is 13 residues long.

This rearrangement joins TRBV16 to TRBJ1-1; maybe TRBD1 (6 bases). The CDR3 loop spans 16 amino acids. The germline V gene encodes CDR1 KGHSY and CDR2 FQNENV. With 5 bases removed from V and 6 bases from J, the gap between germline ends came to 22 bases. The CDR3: CASSTVQGISNAEAFF. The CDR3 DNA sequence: TGTGCCAGCAGCACCGTACAGGGAATCTCTAACGCTGAAGCTTTCTTT.

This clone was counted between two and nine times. CDR3 region: CASSWGVGAGPEQYV. The CDR3, as DNA: TGCGCCAGCAGCTGGGGAGTGGGAGCCGGTCCCGAGCAGTACGTC. The chain joins TRBV10-2 to TRBJ2-7; possibly TRBD2 for D (5 bases). The germline V and J ends were trimmed by 6 bases and 6 bases, with 21 bases remaining between them. This CDR3 comprises 15 residues. Germline lookup yields CDR1 WSHSY and CDR2 SAAADI.

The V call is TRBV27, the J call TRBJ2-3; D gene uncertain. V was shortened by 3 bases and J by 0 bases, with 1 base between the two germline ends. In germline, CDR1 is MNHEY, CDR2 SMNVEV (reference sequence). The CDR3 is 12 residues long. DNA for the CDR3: TGTGCCAGCAGTTTTAGCACAGATACGCAGTATTTT. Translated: CASSFSTDTQYF.

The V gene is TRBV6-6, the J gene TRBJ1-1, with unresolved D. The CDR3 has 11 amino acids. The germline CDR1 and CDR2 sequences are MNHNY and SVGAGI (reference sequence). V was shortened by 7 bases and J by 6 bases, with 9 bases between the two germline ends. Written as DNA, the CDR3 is TGTGCCAGCACTCACGGCTCTGAAGCTTTCTTT. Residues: CASTHGSEAFF.

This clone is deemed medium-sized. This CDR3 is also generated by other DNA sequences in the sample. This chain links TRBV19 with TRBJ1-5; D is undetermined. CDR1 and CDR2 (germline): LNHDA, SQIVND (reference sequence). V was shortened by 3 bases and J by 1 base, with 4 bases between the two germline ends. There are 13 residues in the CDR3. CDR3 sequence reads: CASSITSNQPQHF. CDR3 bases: TGTGCCAGTAGTATCACCAGCAATCAGCCCCAGCATTTT.

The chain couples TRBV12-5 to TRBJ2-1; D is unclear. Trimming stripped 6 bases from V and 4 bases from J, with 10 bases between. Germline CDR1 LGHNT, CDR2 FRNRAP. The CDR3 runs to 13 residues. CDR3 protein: CASGPPRYNEQFF. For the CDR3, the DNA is TGTGCTAGTGGACCGCCCCGGTACAATGAGCAGTTCTTC.

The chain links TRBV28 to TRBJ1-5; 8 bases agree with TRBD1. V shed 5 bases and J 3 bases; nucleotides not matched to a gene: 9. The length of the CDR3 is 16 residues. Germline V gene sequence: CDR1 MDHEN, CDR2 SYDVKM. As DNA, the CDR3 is TGTGCCAGCAGTCTGTACAGGGGGGTTAACAATCAGCCCCAGCATTTT. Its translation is CASSLYRGVNNQPQHF.

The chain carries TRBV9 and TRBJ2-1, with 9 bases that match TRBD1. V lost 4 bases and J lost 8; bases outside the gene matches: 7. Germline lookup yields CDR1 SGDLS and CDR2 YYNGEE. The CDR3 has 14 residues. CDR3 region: CASSYTGGRDEQFF. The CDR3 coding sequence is TGTGCCAGCAGCTATACAGGGGGCAGGGATGAGCAGTTCTTC.

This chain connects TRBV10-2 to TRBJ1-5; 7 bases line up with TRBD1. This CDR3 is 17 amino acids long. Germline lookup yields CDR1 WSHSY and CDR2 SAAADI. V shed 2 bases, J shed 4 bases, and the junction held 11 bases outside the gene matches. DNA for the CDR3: TGCGCCAGCAGTGAGCCGACAGGGTCAGACCGTAATCAGCCCCAGCATTTT. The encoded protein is CASSEPTGSDRNQPQHF.